Listed below are T cell receptor beta chains from one sample, sequenced in a study of blood T cell repertoires in COVID-19. TCRdb keeps only in-frame clones here, not all; method: immunoSEQ multiplex PCR. The sample shows about 58,000 clones, roughly four fifths of them seen only once. Sample: peripheral blood. These receptors were taken from a man aged 50 or older with COVID-19, enrolled during active disease. Each CDR3 is given with its conserved first and last residue. Clone size is shown for a subset of rows, as once, few, many or a class of expanded clone.

size,V,CDR3
.,TRBV6-1,CASSEETQGLPSTEAFF
few,TRBV2,CASRLLAESSYEQYF
.,TRBV6-5,CASRWREAHQPQHF
.,TRBV30,CAWSGAGGLGNQPQHF
few,TRBV2,CASGLRGSYEQYF
.,TRBV28,CASSNTGSNQPQHF
.,TRBV11-2,CASSSTIQETQYF
.,TRBV2,CASSENRGRQPQHF
.,TRBV3-1/TRBV3-2,CASRDRGPGELFF
.,TRBV9,CASSVAGLQTYNEQFF
.,TRBV9,CASSLRDKSSGANVLTF
once,TRBV3-1/TRBV3-2,CASSQAIQDYGYTF
once,TRBV19,CASKRQGARRGEQFF
.,TRBV7-2,CASSSSRGNVIPSGNTIYF
.,TRBV7-8,CASSFRGSPDTQYF
.,TRBV5-4,CASSLEAGAREAFF
.,TRBV5-1,CASSLGGASYNEQFF
.,TRBV23-1,CASSQSPLATGEEQYF
.,TRBV5-4,CASSFAGISYGYTF
.,TRBV7-9,CASSILTSGTYEQYF
.,TRBV28,CASITSGSYEQYF
.,TRBV28,CASSSKFPRDTEAFF
once,TRBV13,CASSPLFDSSGANVLTF
.,TRBV6-5,CASSPTGNSPLHF
.,TRBV6-6,CASRRGGAGENTQYF
.,TRBV4-1,CASSQVTSIETQYF
.,TRBV24-1,CATSDPGGETQYF
.,TRBV4-1,CASSPPGLAGLGTQYF
.,TRBV5-1,CASSFDGQGQTQYF
.,TRBV2,CASRTGGAWNQPQHF
.,TRBV5-1,CASRLEYAYEQYF
.,TRBV7-3,CASSLTTSTDTQYF
once,TRBV28,CASSLAGQGRYEQYF
.,TRBV28,CASSPRGLGNTIYF
.,TRBV6-5,CATNGYSGNTIYF
once,TRBV2,CASSRGGRGNTQYF
.,TRBV19,CASRRLAGVKADTQYF
large,TRBV12-2,CASRFCYYEQYF
.,TRBV11-2,CASSLVPDSTYEQYF
few,TRBV18,CASSPLDSQPHYGYTF
.,TRBV30,CAWSVQGGYEQFF
once,TRBV2,CASRTGTGPYEQYF
.,TRBV6-1,CASSERVKAFF
.,TRBV19,CASTDGGGQPQHF
.,TRBV30,CAWSRTGGASDTQYF
.,TRBV5-1,CASTPRASTDTQYF
.,TRBV5-6,CASSSVGGAGYTF
.,TRBV19,CASSPQGVSGNTEAFF
.,TRBV2,CASTPTYSNQPQHF
.,TRBV6-5,CASRDTFDEQFF
once,TRBV28,CASSSRGAVDEKLFF
.,TRBV10-3,CAISEFASGSGNTQYF
.,TRBV5-6,CASSLGVGTSYGYTF